A single sample gave rise to the 8 T cell receptor beta chains below, sequenced in a study of blood T cell repertoires in COVID-19. Libraries were prepared by immunoSEQ multiplex PCR; TCRdb keeps only in-frame clonotypes and omits some of them. The sample lists more than 250,000 clones; roughly 84% were seen once. The sequencing input was peripheral blood. Every receptor here comes from a middle-aged man with active or convalescent COVID-19.

This clone has a handful of counts. The chain couples TRBV6-1 to TRBJ2-3, with 13 bases matching TRBD2. This CDR3 has 18 amino acids. The V and J ends lost 0 bases and 8 bases, in that order; junction bases with no gene match: 11. Looked up from germline, CDR1 is MNHNS and CDR2 is SASEGT. The CDR3 loop reads CASSEALQLAGGRVTQYF. For the CDR3, the DNA is TGTGCCAGCAGTGAAGCGCTTCAACTAGCGGGAGGGAGGGTTACGCAGTATTTT.

This chain uses TRBV5-4 with TRBJ2-5; 16 bases are shared with TRBD2. Trimming removed 3 bases from V and 5 bases from J; junction bases left unmatched: 10. CDR3 length: 18 residues. The V gene's germline CDR1 is SGHNT and CDR2 YYREEE (reference sequence). CDR3 sequence reads: CASSSSGTSGGGTETQYF. The CDR3 DNA is TGTGCCAGCAGCTCCTCCGGGACTAGCGGGGGGGGGACGGAGACCCAGTACTTC. The variable domain in full, completed from reference TRBV5-4 and TRBJ2-5, reads ETGVTQSPTHLIKTRGQQVTLRCSSQSGHNTVSWYQQALGQGPQFIFQYYREEENGRGNFPPRFSGLQFPNYSSELNVNALELDDSALYLCASSSSGTSGGGTETQYFGPGTRLLVL.

CDR3 sequence (DNA): TGTGCCATCAGCGGCCAAAGGGGTGAGCAGTTCTTC. Translation: CAISGQRGEQFF. The rearrangement joins TRBV10-3 to TRBJ2-1, with D possibly matching TRBD1 (5 bases). Per germline, CDR1 ENHRY and CDR2 SYGVKD. V dropped 6 bases and J dropped 9 bases, with 12 bases sitting between them. This CDR3 has 12 residues.

The CDR3 loop reads CAIFTQGSYEQYF. In DNA, the CDR3 is TGTGCCATTTTTACACAGGGTTCCTACGAGCAGTACTTC. The genes are TRBV2 and TRBJ2-7, with D perhaps matching TRBD1 (6 bases). V was pared by 10 bases and J by 1 base, with 14 bases between. The CDR3 runs to 13 residues. The V gene's germline CDR1 is SNHLY and CDR2 FYNNEI.

V and J are TRBV5-1 and TRBJ1-1, with D unresolved. V lost 0 bases and J lost 0, with 12 bases in between. The CDR3 loop spans 16 amino acids. Germline V lookup: CDR1 SGHRS, CDR2 YFSETQ. CDR3 nucleotides: TGCGCCAGCAGCTTGGGAGTTCCCGGTTTGAACACTGAAGCTTTCTTT. Translation gives CASSLGVPGLNTEAFF.

This chain uses TRBV29-1 with TRBJ2-4, with 8 bases identical to TRBD1. Germline loops: CDR1 SQVTM, CDR2 ANQGSEA. CDR3 length: 14 residues. V was clipped by 4 bases and J by 6 bases; unmatched bases: 8. CDR3 sequence: CSVVISGGLNIQYF. DNA for the CDR3: TGCAGCGTTGTCATCTCAGGGGGCTTAAACATTCAGTACTTC.

This chain connects TRBV19 to TRBJ1-1; TRBD1 agrees at 8 bases. J lost 3 bases, V lost 5 bases, and 2 bases had no gene match. Germline CDR1 and CDR2: LNHDA and SQIVND (reference sequence). This CDR3 is 13 amino acids long. The CDR3 coding sequence is TGTGCCAGTAGTGAGACAGGGGACACTGAAGCTTTCTTT. This codes for CASSETGDTEAFF.

V usage is TRBV7-2 and J usage is TRBJ2-7; D is possibly TRBD1 (5 bases). In germline, CDR1 is SGHTA, CDR2 FQGNSA. This CDR3 has 13 residues. V shed 0 bases and J shed 4 bases, with 7 bases lying between them. The CDR3 loop is CASSLAQGYEQYF. The CDR3 coding sequence is TGTGCCAGCAGCTTAGCGCAGGGTTACGAGCAGTACTTC.